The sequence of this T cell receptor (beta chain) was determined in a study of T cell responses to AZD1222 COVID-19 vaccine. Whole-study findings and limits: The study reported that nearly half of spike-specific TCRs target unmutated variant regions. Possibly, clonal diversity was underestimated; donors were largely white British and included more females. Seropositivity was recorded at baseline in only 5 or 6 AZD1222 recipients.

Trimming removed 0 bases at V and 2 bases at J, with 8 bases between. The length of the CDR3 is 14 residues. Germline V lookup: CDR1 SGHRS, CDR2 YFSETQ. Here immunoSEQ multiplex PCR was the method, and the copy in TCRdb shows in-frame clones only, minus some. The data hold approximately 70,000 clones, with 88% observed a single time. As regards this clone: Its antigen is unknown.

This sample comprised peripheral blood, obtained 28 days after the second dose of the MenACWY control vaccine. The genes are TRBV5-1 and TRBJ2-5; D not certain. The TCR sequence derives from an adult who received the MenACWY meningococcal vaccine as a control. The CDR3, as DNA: TGCGCCAGCAGCTTGGCAGACGTTCAAGAGACCCAGTACTTC. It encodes CASSLADVQETQYF.